Listed below are T cell receptor beta chains from one sample, sequenced in a study of T cells in Graves' hyperthyroidism and ophthalmopathy. Each CDR3 protein gets one entry after TCRdb re-called the multiplex PCR reads with MiXCR. The sample shows 650,000 to 850,000 distinct CDR3 sequences, about 19% of them seen only once. Source material: blood. The receptors originated from a woman aged 50 to 60 with Graves' hyperthyroidism that later progressed to Graves' ophthalmopathy. Each CDR3 is given with its conserved first and last residue. A D gene is named only where the DNA matches it firmly. Not every row has a clone size; where given, it reads once, few, many or a size class.

j_call d_call v_call clone_size cdr3_length cdr3_aa cdr3_nt
TRBJ2-1 TRBD2 TRBV11-2 many 16 CASSLTGGAHYNEQFF TGTGCCAGCAGCCTCACGGGGGGGGCGCATTACAATGAGCAGTTCTTC
TRBJ1-1 TRBD1 TRBV5-1 . 12 CASGQADTEAFF TGCGCTTCGGGACAGGCCGACACTGAAGCTTTCTTT
TRBJ1-2 . TRBV9 few 15 CASSVDVGNHYGYTF TGTGCCAGCAGCGTAGATGTAGGGAATCACTATGGCTACACCTTC
TRBJ1-5 . TRBV5-1 many 14 CASRAQGSNQPQHF TGCGCCAGCAGGGCCCAGGGGAGCAATCAGCCCCAGCATTTT
TRBJ1-5 . TRBV6-1 . 14 CAGSEVPGTQPQHF TGTGCCGGCAGTGAAGTTCCAGGCACCCAGCCCCAGCATTTT
TRBJ1-1 TRBD1 TRBV5-1 . 13 CASRRTGFGEAFF TGTGCCAGCAGACGGACAGGCTTTGGTGAAGCTTTCTTT
TRBJ2-5 TRBD1 TRBV2 few 14 CASSQRQGEETQYF TGTGCCAGCAGTCAACGACAGGGGGAGGAGACCCAGTACTTC
TRBJ2-7 . TRBV15 many 14 CATSRDGVSYEQYF TGTGCCACCAGCAGAGATGGCGTTTCCTACGAGCAGTACTTC
TRBJ2-2 . TRBV6-7 . 16 CASRGTPGANTGELFF TGTGCCAGCAGAGGGACTCCCGGTGCGAACACCGGGGAGCTGTTTTTT
TRBJ2-7 . TRBV27 many 13 CASSSTGRYEQYF TGTGCCAGCAGTTCTACAGGACGCTACGAGCAGTACTTC
TRBJ2-1 . TRBV3-1 many 16 CASSPLDRTGRDEQFF TGTGCCAGCAGCCCCCTCGACAGGACGGGGCGAGATGAGCAGTTCTTC
TRBJ2-2 . TRBV24-1 few 17 CATSDGEQGWNTGELFF TGTGCCACCAGTGATGGGGAGCAGGGGTGGAACACCGGGGAGCTGTTTTTT
TRBJ1-1 TRBD1 TRBV2 many 12 CASMRQGESVFF TGTGCCAGCATGAGACAGGGGGAATCGGTTTTCTTT
TRBJ1-5 . TRBV6-2/TRBV6-3 . 17 CASSYGTDVYSNQPQHF TGTGCCAGCAGTTACGGGACGGACGTTTATAGCAATCAGCCCCAGCATTTT
TRBJ1-1 TRBD1 TRBV6-2/TRBV6-3 many 11 CASGQGPEAFF TGTGCCAGCGGACAGGGACCTGAAGCTTTCTTT
TRBJ1-2 . TRBV7-2 . 15 CASTPLAESNYGYTF TGTGCCAGCACCCCACTCGCAGAATCTAACTATGGCTACACCTTC
TRBJ1-1 . TRBV10-2 . 12 CASSVRAIEAFF TGCGCCAGCAGTGTCCGGGCCATTGAAGCTTTCTTT
TRBJ2-4 . TRBV7-2 . 14 CASSPSPRVVIQYF TGTGCCAGCAGCCCTAGTCCCAGGGTCGTCATTCAGTACTTC
TRBJ1-5 . TRBV2 . 14 CASSGTGRWEPQHF TGTGCCAGCAGTGGAACAGGGAGATGGGAGCCCCAGCATTTT
TRBJ1-5 . TRBV27 few 15 CASSLSWGGGQPQHF TGTGCCAGCAGTTTATCGTGGGGGGGAGGTCAGCCCCAGCATTTT
TRBJ2-3 . TRBV6-1 . 15 CASRAQQGSTDTQYF TGTGCCAGCCGGGCCCAACAGGGTAGCACAGATACGCAGTATTTT
TRBJ1-1 TRBD1 TRBV7-9 many 16 CASSLHPGQGGPEAFF TGTGCCAGCAGCTTACATCCGGGACAGGGTGGACCTGAAGCTTTCTTT
TRBJ2-1 . TRBV2 few 11 CASRPGVEQFF TGTGCCAGCAGACCCGGGGTTGAGCAGTTCTTC
TRBJ2-1 TRBD2 TRBV19 . 18 CASSRGLKRGSIYNEQFF TGTGCCAGTAGTAGGGGGTTAAAGCGGGGCAGTATCTACAATGAGCAGTTCTTC
TRBJ2-3 . TRBV28 . 15 CATPLSESSTDTQYF TGTGCCACCCCCCTTAGCGAGTCTAGCACAGATACGCAGTATTTT
TRBJ1-4 TRBD1 TRBV6-1 . 15 CASRAQGATNEKLFF TGTGCCAGCAGGGCTCAGGGGGCAACTAATGAAAAACTGTTTTTT
TRBJ1-2 TRBD1 TRBV5-1 many 15 CASSGPSGTGGGYTF TGCGCCAGCAGCGGACCCTCCGGGACAGGTGGTGGCTACACCTTC
TRBJ2-1 . TRBV7-3 few 15 CASSLGAGSYSEQFF TGTGCCAGCAGCTTAGGCGCGGGGTCCTACAGTGAGCAGTTCTTC
TRBJ1-2 TRBD1 TRBV13 . 18 CASRSPADRTGENYGYTF TGTGCCAGCAGGTCACCGGCGGACCGGACAGGGGAAAACTATGGCTACACCTTC
TRBJ2-4 . TRBV20-1 many 14 CSAREWLAKNIQYF TGCAGTGCTAGAGAATGGTTAGCCAAAAACATTCAGTACTTC
TRBJ1-1 . TRBV29-1 . 12 CSDIGSGAEAFF TGCAGCGACATTGGGTCAGGGGCTGAAGCTTTCTTT
TRBJ2-1 TRBD2 TRBV5-1 . 15 CASSWPGLANNEQFF TGCGCCAGCAGCTGGCCGGGACTAGCAAACAATGAGCAGTTCTTC
TRBJ1-2 TRBD1 TRBV6-9 . 15 CASSNRRAGGYGYTF TGTGCCAGCAGTAATCGACGGGCAGGGGGATATGGCTACACCTTC
TRBJ2-7 . TRBV2 . 14 CASMPQPGSYEQYF TGTGCCAGCATGCCGCAGCCGGGCTCCTACGAGCAGTACTTC
TRBJ1-4 . TRBV2 . 14 CASSEERVDEKLFF TGTGCCAGCAGTGAGGAAAGGGTAGATGAAAAACTGTTTTTT
TRBJ2-5 TRBD2 TRBV4-1 . 15 CASSPLAGVKETQYF TGCGCCAGCAGCCCTTTAGCGGGGGTAAAAGAGACCCAGTACTTC
TRBJ1-4 . TRBV12-3/TRBV12-4 many 13 CASSLNGKEKLFF TGTGCCAGCAGCCTCAATGGGAAAGAAAAACTGTTTTTT
TRBJ1-6 . TRBV3-1 many 14 CASSGSPGASPLHF TGTGCCAGCAGTGGGTCCCCAGGGGCTTCACCCCTCCACTTT
TRBJ1-1 . TRBV9 . 15 CASSVGPTGNTEAFF TGTGCCAGCAGCGTCGGTCCGACAGGGAACACTGAAGCTTTCTTT
TRBJ1-2 . TRBV20-1 . 16 CSARVSSQGINYGYTF TGCAGTGCTAGAGTATCGTCACAGGGCATTAACTATGGCTACACCTTC
TRBJ2-3 . TRBV9 . 14 CASSVDPSTDTQYF TGTGCCAGCAGCGTAGATCCTTCCACAGATACGCAGTATTTT
TRBJ1-6 TRBD1 TRBV6-5 . 14 CASSYTGVNSPLHF TGTGCCAGCAGTTACACAGGGGTTAATTCACCCCTCCACTTT
TRBJ1-1 . TRBV19 many 13 CASSIQGGTEAFF TGTGCCAGCAGTATCCAGGGAGGCACTGAAGCTTTCTTT
TRBJ2-7 TRBD2 TRBV29-1 . 12 CSVAGGGYEQYF TGCAGCGTTGCCGGGGGGGGCTACGAGCAGTACTTC
TRBJ2-2 . TRBV10-3 many 14 CAISESTGTGELFF TGTGCCATCAGTGAGTCGACCGGCACCGGGGAGCTGTTTTTT
TRBJ2-4 . TRBV20-1 many 15 CSANDAGLAKNIQYF TGCAGTGCTAATGATGCTGGGCTAGCCAAAAACATTCAGTACTTC
TRBJ1-5 . TRBV2 many 15 CASSVNRASNQPQHF TGTGCCAGCAGTGTGAACAGGGCTAGCAATCAGCCCCAGCATTTT
TRBJ1-4 . TRBV19 few 18 CASSYPVEGGGSNEKLFF TGTGCCAGTAGCTACCCCGTCGAAGGAGGGGGTAGTAATGAAAAACTGTTTTTT
TRBJ1-6 . TRBV5-5 few 15 CASSSSGTLSSPLHF TGTGCCAGCAGTTCCTCCGGGACACTATCTTCACCCCTCCACTTT
TRBJ2-3 TRBD2 TRBV7-2 . 15 CASSFLAGGPSAQYF TGTGCCAGCAGCTTCCTAGCGGGGGGGCCCTCGGCGCAGTATTTT
TRBJ1-4 . TRBV7-6 . 13 CASGPGHPLKLFF TGTGCCAGCGGGCCGGGACATCCCCTCAAACTGTTTTTT
TRBJ1-2 . TRBV27 many 16 CASKAGRFLANYGYTF TGTGCCAGCAAGGCAGGTCGTTTTTTAGCTAACTATGGCTACACCTTC
TRBJ2-2 . TRBV11-2 many 14 CASSLIGGNGELFF TGTGCCAGCAGCTTAATCGGGGGTAACGGGGAGCTGTTTTTT
TRBJ1-2 TRBD1 TRBV5-1 few 15 CASSQSGQGMYGYTF TGCGCCAGCAGCCAATCTGGACAGGGGATGTATGGCTACACCTTC
TRBJ1-1 . TRBV12-5 . 14 CASGLVRGGTEAFF TGTGCTAGTGGTTTGGTACGAGGAGGGACTGAAGCTTTCTTT
TRBJ2-1 . TRBV3-1 few 13 CASSQPEGLGQFF TGTGCCAGCAGCCAGCCGGAAGGACTTGGGCAGTTCTTC
TRBJ1-4 . TRBV29-1 many 14 CSVATRSRGGKLFF TGCAGCGTTGCGACACGTAGCAGGGGCGGAAAACTGTTTTTT
TRBJ1-1 . TRBV7-9 many 15 CASSFAYRANTEAFF TGTGCCAGCAGCTTCGCCTACCGGGCCAACACTGAAGCTTTCTTT
TRBJ2-7 . TRBV11-2 many 12 CASIWGVGEQYF TGTGCCAGCATCTGGGGGGTGGGGGAGCAGTACTTC
TRBJ1-4 . TRBV4-1 few 14 CASSPSVVAEKLFF TGCGCCAGCAGCCCCTCCGTTGTGGCGGAAAAACTGTTTTTT